The 8 T cell receptor beta chains in this list originate from one sample, sequenced in a study of blood T cell repertoires in COVID-19. TCRdb's table, derived via immunoSEQ multiplex PCR, lists solely in-frame clones and lacks some. Found here are 40,000 to 50,000 clones, about nine tenths of them singletons; the top ten hold around 0.41%. Sequencing was carried out using peripheral blood. These receptors came from a human donor in a cohort sampled during active COVID-19.

The CDR3, as DNA: TGTGCCATCAGCAGAGGGACAGGGGGCAAAGGGGCCAACGTCCTGACTTTC. It codes for CAISRGTGGKGANVLTF. The genes are TRBV10-3 and TRBJ2-6, with 12 nucleotides matching TRBD1. Germline V gene lookup returns CDR1 ENHRY and CDR2 SYGVKD. Trimming removed 6 bases from V and 4 bases from J; junction bases left unmatched: 7. The CDR3 sequence is 17 residues long.

The chain uses TRBV27 and TRBJ2-6; D is undetermined. The CDR3 has 16 amino acids. V lost 6 bases and J lost 1, with 13 bases in between. CDR1 and CDR2 (germline): MNHEY, SMNVEV (reference sequence). The chain's CDR3 is CASRPITVSGANVLTF. In DNA, the CDR3 is TGTGCCAGCAGGCCCATTACAGTTTCTGGGGCCAACGTCCTGACTTTC.

This chain connects TRBV19 to TRBJ1-1; the D is unclear. V lost 7 bases to trimming and J lost 4 bases, with 16 bases between them. The germline V gene encodes CDR1 LNHDA and CDR2 SQIVND (reference sequence). CDR3 size: 14 residues. CDR3 bases: TGTGCCAGTACCGTGTTTAGAGGTGCCACTGAAGCTTTCTTT. Translated, it gives CASTVFRGATEAFF.

J is TRBJ1-1 and V is TRBV5-5; D ambiguous. Germline V gives CDR1 SGHKS, CDR2 YYEKEE (reference sequence). Trimming took off 0 bases at V and 3 bases at J, with 9 bases between the two ends. This CDR3 is built from 14 residues. CDR3 residues: CASSLVVGDTEAFF. CDR3 bases: TGTGCCAGCAGCTTGGTGGTCGGGGACACTGAAGCTTTCTTT.

This chain connects TRBV5-5 to TRBJ1-3, with unresolved D. Per the germline V gene, CDR1 is SGHKS and CDR2 is YYEKEE (reference sequence). The CDR3 is 12 amino acids. Trimming pared 5 bases from V and 8 bases from J, leaving 11 bases between. The CDR3 DNA follows: TGTGCCAGCAGGCCGGGAGGAGACACCATATATTTT. This gives the protein CASRPGGDTIYF.

The CDR3 here is CASSESGAEAFF. For the CDR3, the DNA is TGTGCCAGCAGTGAATCCGGGGCTGAAGCTTTCTTT. V and J are TRBV6-1 and TRBJ1-1, with D unresolved. This CDR3 is 12 amino acids long. V was trimmed by 2 bases and J by 6 bases, leaving 7 bases between them. Per germline, CDR1 MNHNS and CDR2 SASEGT.

This chain connects TRBV7-8 to TRBJ1-2; 8 bases align to TRBD1. This CDR3 comprises 14 residues. Unmatched junction bases numbered 1, after V lost 0 bases and J lost 4 bases. Germline lookup yields CDR1 SGHVS and CDR2 FQNEAQ. CDR3 coding DNA: TGTGCCAGCAGCTTAGCTGACAGGGGCTATGGCTACACCTTC. Translation: CASSLADRGYGYTF.

V usage is TRBV7-2 and J usage is TRBJ2-7; TRBD1 matches 11 bases. The CDR3 length is 16 residues. The junction had 7 bases not matched to a gene; V was cut back by 4 bases and J by 2 bases. The V gene's germline CDR1 is SGHTA and CDR2 FQGNSA. The CDR3 loop is CASSSPPGQGAYEQYF. In nucleotides, the CDR3 is TGTGCCAGCAGCTCCCCCCCGGGACAGGGGGCCTACGAGCAGTACTTC.